These 30 T cell receptor beta chains were all obtained from the same sample, sequenced in a study of identifying expanded T cells in peripheral blood. Libraries were prepared by immunoSEQ multiplex PCR; TCRdb keeps only in-frame clonotypes and omits some of them. The table lists about 74,000 clones, around four fifths of them singletons, with around 18% in the top ten. Sequenced sample: blood. These receptors originate from a person aged 18 to 70 in good health.

This sequence joins TRBV9 and TRBJ2-1; 10 bases are shared with TRBD2. V lost 0 bases to trimming and J lost 7 bases; unmatched junction nucleotides: 10. Germline V gives CDR1 SGDLS, CDR2 YYNGEE. The CDR3 is 17 residues long. In nucleotides, the CDR3 is TGTGCCAGCAGCGTAGACCAAGCGGGAGGGCCAACGAATGAGCAGTTCTTC. It encodes CASSVDQAGGPTNEQFF. Using reference TRBV9 and TRBJ2-1 for the parts outside the CDR3, the full variable domain is DSGVTQTPKHLITATGQRVTLRCSPRSGDLSVYWYQQSLDQGLQFLIQYYNGEERAKGNILERFSAQQFPDLHSELNLSSLELGDSALYFCASSVDQAGGPTNEQFFGPGTRLTVL.

This clone has ten or more counts. The J gene is TRBJ1-1, the V gene TRBV5-6; no firm D call. Germline lookup yields CDR1 SGHDT and CDR2 YYEEEE. The CDR3 has 14 residues. V was clipped by 0 bases and J by 0 bases, with 6 bases between them. Here the CDR3 reads CASSLVNVNTEAFF. Written as DNA, the CDR3 is TGTGCCAGCAGCTTGGTTAATGTGAACACTGAAGCTTTCTTT.

This chain uses TRBV19 with TRBJ2-1; D gene unclear. The CDR3 has 14 amino acids. The V end was cut by 5 bases, the J end by 4 bases, with 12 bases between. Germline CDR1 is LNHDA and CDR2 is SQIVND (reference sequence). The CDR3 DNA reads as TGTGCCAGTAGTGCCCAACTCCGATACAATGAGCAGTTCTTC. This gives the protein CASSAQLRYNEQFF.

This clone came up a few times. The chain is built from TRBV7-8 and TRBJ2-2, with TRBD2 matching over 13 bases. V shed 6 bases, J shed 0 bases, and the junction held 16 bases outside the gene matches. CDR1 is SGHVS and CDR2 is FQNEAQ in the germline V gene. CDR3 length equals 21 residues. The CDR3 region is CASREKPGLAGRTSNTGELFF. The CDR3 DNA follows: TGTGCCAGCAGGGAGAAGCCGGGACTAGCGGGAAGAACCTCGAACACCGGGGAGCTGTTTTTT.

This clone was counted once. The chain combines TRBV6-6 with TRBJ1-2; D remains ambiguous. In germline, CDR1 is MNHNY, CDR2 SVGAGI (reference sequence). The CDR3 is 14 amino acids. The V gene lost 6 bases and the J gene lost 4 bases, with 15 bases spanning the gap. The CDR3 reads CASSPPDGVYGYTF. DNA of the CDR3: TGTGCCAGCAGCCCTCCAGATGGGGTCTATGGCTACACCTTC.

The genes are TRBV11-3 and TRBJ2-7; TRBD1 matches at 7 bases. The CDR3 totals 13 residues. Germline V gene data show CDR1 as SGHNT and CDR2 as YENEEA. V trimming: 4 bases; J trimming: 6 bases; junction bases outside the gene matches: 6. CDR3 nucleotide sequence: TGTGCCAGCAGCTCAGGACAGGCGGGCGAGCAGTACTTC. It encodes CASSSGQAGEQYF.

The chain has TRBV6-5 and TRBJ2-1; D is undetermined. The CDR3 runs 13 residues. Germline V lookup: CDR1 MNHEY, CDR2 SVGAGI. The ends were cut back, 3 bases at V and 3 bases at J, with 6 bases in the middle. The CDR3 DNA is TGTGCCAGCAGTTATAACAGCTACAATGAGCAGTTCTTC. Protein: CASSYNSYNEQFF.

The chain carries TRBV28 and TRBJ1-4, with D tentatively TRBD1 (6 bases). Looked up from germline, CDR1 is MDHEN and CDR2 is SYDVKM. The CDR3 runs to 16 residues. The ends were cut back, 6 bases at V and 3 bases at J, with 17 bases in the middle. CDR3 coding DNA: TGTGCCAGCAGCCCCTTTATGGGGGCAGCTAATGAAAAACTGTTTTTT. This sequence encodes CASSPFMGAANEKLFF.

This chain uses TRBV4-1 with TRBJ1-1; D not certain. The CDR3 is 15 residues long. The ends were cut back, 2 bases at V and 10 bases at J, with 20 bases in the middle. Looked up from germline, CDR1 is MGHRA and CDR2 is YSYEKL. This CDR3 is CASSQLSEIHGRAFF. The CDR3 nucleotides are TGCGCCAGCAGCCAACTCTCCGAGATACATGGGAGAGCTTTCTTT.

The chain carries TRBV19 and TRBJ1-1; no definite D call. This CDR3 is built from 15 residues. CDR1 LNHDA and CDR2 SQIVND come from the germline V gene (reference sequence). The ends were cut back, 5 bases at V and 0 bases at J, with 13 bases in the middle. The CDR3 nucleotides are TGTGCCAGTAGTGTCTCGACTACAGTGAACACTGAAGCTTTCTTT. This translates into CASSVSTTVNTEAFF.

This chain connects TRBV28 to TRBJ2-5; 10 positions agree with TRBD1. J was trimmed by 5 bases and V by 4 bases; bases with no gene match: 7. The CDR3 runs to 15 residues. Per germline, CDR1 MDHEN and CDR2 SYDVKM. The CDR3 coding sequence is TGTGCCAGCAGTTCGCGGACAGGGGGGCGGGAGACCCAGTACTTC. It yields the protein CASSSRTGGRETQYF.

The J gene is TRBJ2-1, the V gene TRBV2; 10 nucleotides align to TRBD2. Trimming at V came to 4 bases and at J to 4 bases, leaving 1 base not matched to a gene. The CDR3 is made up of 14 amino acids. The germline gives CDR1 SNHLY, CDR2 FYNNEI. CDR3 sequence: CASSGGLAYNEQFF. CDR3 DNA sequence: TGTGCCAGCAGTGGGGGACTAGCGTACAATGAGCAGTTCTTC. The entire variable domain, with the rest obtained from reference TRBV2 and TRBJ2-1, is as follows: EPEVTQTPSHQVTQMGQEVILRCVPISNHLYFYWYRQILGQKVEFLVSFYNNEISEKSEIFDDQFSVERPDGSNFTLKIRSTKLEDSAMYFCASSGGLAYNEQFFGPGTRLTVL.

The rearrangement joins TRBV7-3 to TRBJ1-1, with D perhaps TRBD1 (6 bases). The V end lost 1 base, the J end lost 3 bases, and 12 bases lay between the germline ends. Germline CDR1 is SGHTA and CDR2 is FQGTGA. The CDR3 is 15 amino acids. CDR3 region: CASSLKPRGDTEAFF. CDR3 nucleotide sequence: TGTGCCAGCAGCTTAAAACCCAGGGGAGACACTGAAGCTTTCTTT.

This clone was seen once. CDR3 coding DNA: TGTGCCATCGCCGGTCCACTTTTCAATGAGCAGTTCTTC. This sequence encodes CAIAGPLFNEQFF. The chain carries TRBV10-3 and TRBJ2-1; D is undetermined. This CDR3 contains 13 residues. Germline CDR1 ENHRY, CDR2 SYGVKD. V lost 8 bases and J lost 6, with 14 bases in between.

The V gene is TRBV4-2, the J gene TRBJ2-1; 10 nucleotides align to TRBD2. The CDR3 consists of 17 residues. CDR1 LGHNA and CDR2 YNFKEQ come from the germline V gene. The V and J ends lost 4 bases and 2 bases, in that order; junction bases with no gene match: 8. In nucleotides, the CDR3 is TGTGCCAGCAGCCTCGACACTACTAGCGGGACCTACAATGAGCAGTTCTTC. Protein product: CASSLDTTSGTYNEQFF.

Concerning this clone: A far larger clone lies a single base away; this is likely a read error. The chain combines TRBV5-1 with TRBJ1-4; D remains ambiguous. The germline V and J ends were trimmed by 0 bases and 7 bases, with 10 bases remaining between them. The V gene's germline CDR1 is SGHRS and CDR2 YFSETQ. CDR3 length equals 14 residues. The chain's CDR3 is CASSLGGRFEKLFF. In DNA, the CDR3 is TGCGCCAGCAGCTTGGGAGGGCGGTTTGAAAAACTGTTTTTT.

The V and J genes are TRBV7-3 and TRBJ2-5, with 9 bases fitting TRBD1. This CDR3 is built from 15 residues. Germline values: CDR1 SGHTA, CDR2 FQGTGA. The junction had 8 bases not matched to a gene; V was cut back by 5 bases and J by 4 bases. The CDR3 region has the DNA TGTGCCAGCAGCCCAGGGGACAGGGAAGGAGAGACCCAGTACTTC. Amino acids: CASSPGDREGETQYF.

The chain has TRBV4-3 and TRBJ2-5; 8 bases are a match to TRBD1. Germline V gene lookup returns CDR1 LGHNA and CDR2 YSLEER. The trim removed 4 bases at V and 1 base at J, leaving 5 bases unmatched. The CDR3 spans 15 residues. CDR3 coding DNA: TGCGCCAGCAGCCGAGGACAGGGAGTCCAAGAGACCCAGTACTTC. This sequence encodes CASSRGQGVQETQYF.

This clone was counted once. V is TRBV29-1 and J is TRBJ2-1; maybe TRBD1 (5 bases). Germline-derived CDR1 and CDR2 are SQVTM and ANQGSEA. The CDR3 covers 13 residues. Trimming pared 4 bases from V and 6 bases from J, leaving 13 bases between. The CDR3 nucleotides are TGCAGCGTTGCAGGGCAGGCCGCCAATGAGCAGTTCTTC. The encoded protein is CSVAGQAANEQFF.

The CDR3 spells CATSPGAGYMNTEAFF. The CDR3 coding sequence is TGTGCCACCAGCCCAGGGGCGGGATACATGAACACTGAAGCTTTCTTT. This chain links TRBV15 with TRBJ1-1; D is possibly TRBD1 (6 bases). Trimming left V 5 bases short and J 0 bases short, with 16 bases between. The germline CDR1 and CDR2 sequences are LNHNV and YYDKDF (reference sequence). The CDR3 is 16 residues long.

The chain uses TRBV4-2 and TRBJ2-3, with D perhaps matching TRBD2 (6 bases). Trimming left V 1 base short and J 2 bases short, with 7 bases between. Germline-derived CDR1 and CDR2 are LGHNA and YNFKEQ. The CDR3 extends over 14 amino acids. The CDR3 spells CASSQGGDTDTQYF. CDR3 DNA: TGTGCCAGCAGCCAAGGGGGGGACACAGATACGCAGTATTTT.

This clone was detected only once. This chain links TRBV5-5 with TRBJ2-5, with 8 bases fitting TRBD1. The V and J ends lost 0 bases and 5 bases, in that order; junction bases with no gene match: 9. The CDR3 extends over 16 amino acids. CDR1 and CDR2 from the germline V gene are SGHKS and YYEKEE (reference sequence). The CDR3 coding sequence is TGTGCCAGCAGCTTGGCGGGGCAGGGGGCCGGGGAGACCCAGTACTTC. This translates into CASSLAGQGAGETQYF.

The rearrangement links TRBV28 to TRBJ2-3; TRBD2 might be the D (6 bases). In germline, CDR1 is MDHEN, CDR2 SYDVKM. The length of the CDR3 is 14 residues. V shed 7 bases and J shed 2 bases, with 13 bases lying between them. The CDR3 region is CASKAGLNTDTQYF. In nucleotides, the CDR3 is TGTGCCAGCAAGGCGGGACTGAACACAGATACGCAGTATTTT.

The genes are TRBV9 and TRBJ1-3, with a weak D call TRBD1 (5 bases). This CDR3 contains 18 residues. V was clipped by 3 bases and J by 0 bases, with 19 bases between them. In germline, CDR1 is SGDLS, CDR2 YYNGEE. The CDR3: CASSGMLGQASSGNTIYF. The CDR3 coding sequence is TGTGCCAGCAGCGGAATGCTGGGGCAGGCCAGCTCTGGAAACACCATATATTTT.

The sample holds one count of this clone. V and J are TRBV4-2 and TRBJ2-1; D possibly matches TRBD1 or TRBD2 (5 bases each). V lost 5 bases and J 8 bases, leaving 19 bases between the germline ends. The CDR3 runs 15 residues. In germline, CDR1 is LGHNA, CDR2 YNFKEQ. This CDR3 is CASSDNGGEGHEQFF. DNA of the CDR3: TGTGCCAGCAGCGATAACGGCGGAGAGGGACATGAGCAGTTCTTC.

CDR3 protein: CASSTGTGNNEKLFF. The CDR3 DNA reads as TGTGCCAGTAGTACCGGGACAGGTAACAATGAAAAACTGTTTTTT. V usage is TRBV19 and J usage is TRBJ1-4; 8 nucleotides agree with TRBD1. CDR3 length: 15 amino acids. Germline assignment: CDR1 LNHDA and CDR2 SQIVND (reference sequence). V dropped 4 bases and J dropped 5; count of bases not matched to a gene: 6.

The rearrangement links TRBV10-3 to TRBJ1-1; TRBD1 matches at 9 bases. This CDR3 comprises 16 residues. Germline V gene data show CDR1 as ENHRY and CDR2 as SYGVKD. J lost 1 base, V lost 6 bases, and 9 bases had no gene match. The CDR3 DNA sequence: TGTGCCATCAGCGAACACAGACAGGGGGGGAACACTGAAGCTTTCTTT. It is translated as CAISEHRQGGNTEAFF.

The rearrangement joins TRBV5-1 to TRBJ1-1; D is perhaps TRBD1 (5 bases). CDR1 SGHRS and CDR2 YFSETQ come from the germline V gene. CDR3 size: 14 residues. V lost 1 base and J lost 11, with 18 bases in between. CDR3 amino acids: CASSLFGGGEQAFF. For the CDR3, the DNA is TGCGCCAGCAGCTTGTTTGGGGGAGGGGAGCAGGCTTTCTTT.

This clone was detected only once. V is TRBV11-3 and J is TRBJ2-5; 7 nucleotides agree with TRBD1. Germline values: CDR1 SGHNT, CDR2 YENEEA. V dropped 5 bases and J dropped 5; count of bases not matched to a gene: 8. This CDR3 is 14 amino acids long. The CDR3 reads CASSRQQGSETQYF. For the CDR3, the DNA is TGTGCCAGCAGCCGCCAACAGGGGTCTGAGACCCAGTACTTC.

The V call is TRBV11-3, the J call TRBJ2-2, with 9 positions matching TRBD1. Germline V gene data show CDR1 as SGHNT and CDR2 as YENEEA. V lost 6 bases, J lost 3 bases, and 5 bases stayed unmatched. CDR3 length equals 15 residues. For the CDR3, the DNA is TGTGCCAGCAGTTCGGGACAGGGCCACACCGGGGAGCTGTTTTTT. The encoded protein is CASSSGQGHTGELFF.